The entry below describes one T cell receptor (beta chain). The CDR3 consists of 12 residues. CDR1 MDHEN and CDR2 SYDVKM come from the germline V gene. Trimming cost V 5 bases and J 6 bases; bases outside gene matches: 0. Clones were read by immunoSEQ multiplex PCR, and TCRdb kept only the in-frame ones, dropping some. This sample has more than 7,500 clones, with 50% to 75% found just once. This sample is drawn from a study of sequential checkpoint blockade in melanoma. Treatment: randomized to nivolumab then ipilimumab (arm A) or the reverse (arm B). The starting material was CD8+ T cells sorted from blood (inferred from file names), obtained from a patient given nivolumab and ipilimumab in sequence. The chain links TRBV28 to TRBJ1-5, with 8 bases aligning to TRBD1. The clonotype originates from a human donor with melanoma. In nucleotides, the CDR3 is TGTGCCAGCAGTCAGGGGGCTCAGCCCCAGCATTTT. Its protein is CASSQGAQPQHF.